This T cell receptor (beta chain) was sequenced in a study of Tregs in tolerant kidney transplant recipients. On this clone itself: The antigen is undetermined.

Study-wide results and limits: Validation in larger populations is needed because few patients were studied. Donor-specific Treg expansion exceeded global Treg expansion in tolerant patients, suggesting antigen drive.

The CDR3 is 17 residues long. Germline-derived CDR1 and CDR2 are SGHNT and YYREEE (reference sequence). Trimming took 2 bases from V and 0 from J; bases not matched to a gene: 9. Thawed PBMCs were FACS-sorted into unstimulated CD4+CD25+CD127- regulatory T cells, CD4+CD25- non-regulatory cells, CD4 and CD8 cells. Clones were read by immunoSEQ multiplex PCR, and TCRdb kept only the in-frame ones, dropping some. The sample has tens of thousands of clones, approximately 90% seen once. Sequencing was performed on Tregs from blood, taken before the transplant. The TCR was taken from a human donor who received a combined kidney and bone marrow transplant. The chain links TRBV5-4 to TRBJ1-1, with 8 nucleotides matching TRBD1. The CDR3 here is CASSFLYRGGLNTEAFF. CDR3 nucleotide sequence: TGTGCCAGCAGCTTCTTATACAGGGGGGGGTTGAACACTGAAGCTTTCTTT.